The 14 T cell receptor beta chains below all came from one sample that was sequenced in a study of T cells after yellow fever vaccination (dated by TCRdb to between 2018 and 2021). The sample's treatment or condition, from its label and the paper: live attenuated yellow fever vaccine strain. The library was obtained by 5' RACE. This sample was sequenced with an Illumina HiSeq 2500. TCRdb handled the public reads itself, with Q25 trimming in fastp and clone calling in MiXCR, and kept productive beta chains. Every CDR3 protein is listed once, alongside the most common genes and DNA of its rows. This sample holds approximately 600,000 distinct CDR3 sequences; approximately 13% were observed only once. 15% of the sample lies in the top ten. The source was PBMCs, collected on the day of the yellow fever booster vaccination. The receptors stem from a man aged 25-45 years who received the YFV17D yellow fever vaccine.

This rearrangement joins TRBV12-3 or TRBV12-4 to TRBJ2-5; D ambiguous. Deletions cut 3 bases from V and 5 bases from J, with 10 bases between. This CDR3 region has 13 residues. CDR3 loop: CASSLPGHETQYF. CDR3 nucleotides: TGTGCCAGCAGTTTGCCTGGTCATGAGACCCAGTACTTC.

This clonotype was detected once. At one of its ends the junction is not consistent with the germline gene, which may arise from a read error. The chain combines TRBV29-1 with TRBJ2-5; 14 bases match TRBD2. The CDR3 consists of 15 residues. Germline lookup yields CDR1 SQVTM and CDR2 ANQGSEA. CDR3 sequence reads: CSVLGTSGSGETLYF. CDR3 nucleotides: TGCAGCGTTCTCGGGACTAGCGGGAGTGGTGAGACCCTGTACTTC.

This clonotype has just a few counts. The rearrangement uses TRBV5-1 and TRBJ2-4; D remains unclear. The CDR3 has 13 amino acids. The ends were cut back, 0 bases at V and 7 bases at J, with 8 bases in the middle. CDR1 is SGHRS, CDR2 YFSETQ, per germline. CDR3 in DNA: TGCGCCAGCAGCTTGGAGGTCGGGAACATTCAGTACTTC. Translating it yields CASSLEVGNIQYF.

V usage is TRBV7-2 and J usage is TRBJ2-1; the match to TRBD2 covers 16 bases. There are 17 residues in the CDR3. Germline lookup yields CDR1 SGHTA and CDR2 FQGNSA. Germline trimming cut 4 bases from V and 7 bases from J; bases unmatched to any gene: 7. Written as DNA, the CDR3 is TGTGCCAGCAGCTCCGAAGGGACTAGCGGGAGGGGGAATGAGCAGTTCTTC. Protein: CASSSEGTSGRGNEQFF.

The chain carries TRBV20-1 and TRBJ2-2; a weak D match, TRBD2 (5 bases). V gave up 5 bases and J gave up 1 base, with 11 bases separating them. The CDR3 loop spans 14 amino acids. Germline CDR1 DFQATT, CDR2 SNEGSKA (reference sequence). The CDR3 is CSAPSRGNTGELFF. The CDR3 DNA sequence: TGCAGTGCTCCCTCACGGGGGAACACCGGGGAGCTGTTTTTT.

The chain has TRBV9 and TRBJ1-1; D is unclear. Germline CDR1 is SGDLS and CDR2 is YYNGEE. This CDR3 contains 14 residues. The V and J ends lost 0 bases and 6 bases respectively, with 12 bases between them. The CDR3 is CASSVGLERAEAFF. CDR3 nucleotides: TGTGCCAGCAGCGTAGGGTTGGAAAGGGCTGAAGCTTTCTTT.

This rearrangement joins TRBV13 to TRBJ2-3; D perhaps matches TRBD1 (5 bases). This CDR3 is 16 amino acids long. The germline gives CDR1 PRHDT, CDR2 FYEKMQ (reference sequence). Trimming pared 0 bases from V and 5 bases from J, leaving 15 bases between. This CDR3 reads CASSLGAGPVQDTQYF. The CDR3 DNA reads as TGTGCCAGCAGCTTAGGGGCAGGGCCGGTGCAAGATACGCAGTATTTT.

The V and J genes are TRBV3-1 and TRBJ1-1; the D is unclear. Germline V CDR1 and CDR2: LGHDT, YNNKEL (reference sequence). The germline V and J ends were trimmed by 3 bases and 7 bases, with 12 bases remaining between them. The CDR3 covers 13 residues. CDR3 sequence reads: CASSHTARSEAFF. The CDR3 DNA follows: TGTGCCAGCAGCCACACAGCGAGAAGTGAAGCTTTCTTT. The variable domain in full, with the rest retrieved from reference TRBV3-1 and TRBJ1-1, is DTAVSQTPKYLVTQMGNDKSIKCEQNLGHDTMYWYKQDSKKFLKIMFSYNNKELIINETVPNRFSPKSPDKAHLNLHINSLELGDSAVYFCASSHTARSEAFFGQGTRLTVV.

V and J are TRBV20-1 and TRBJ2-7, with 7 bases aligning to TRBD2. Germline CDR1 DFQATT, CDR2 SNEGSKA (reference sequence). V was pared by 3 bases and J by 9 bases, with 11 bases of the junction left unmatched. There are 13 residues in the CDR3. The CDR3 loop is CSARASGSRRQYF. The CDR3, as DNA: TGCAGTGCTAGGGCTAGCGGATCCCGAAGGCAGTACTTC.

The gene calls are TRBV7-9 and TRBJ2-7; TRBD2 agrees at 7 bases. This CDR3 contains 17 residues. The germline gives CDR1 SEHNR, CDR2 FQNEAQ (reference sequence). Trimming removed 5 bases from V and 1 base from J; junction bases left unmatched: 14. For the CDR3, the DNA is TGTGCCAGCAGCGGGGCCCTGGAGCGGGGCCTTTCCTACGAGCAGTACTTC. Amino acids: CASSGALERGLSYEQYF.

This chain joins TRBV20-1 and TRBJ2-3; 14 bases match TRBD2. Trimming at V came to 0 bases and at J to 6 bases, leaving 11 bases not matched to a gene. From germline, CDR1 is DFQATT and CDR2 SNEGSKA (reference sequence). This CDR3 has 18 amino acids. In DNA form, the CDR3 reads TGCAGTGCTAGAGATTTGGGACTAGCGGGGGCTAGCAGGGATACGCAGTATTTT. As protein: CSARDLGLAGASRDTQYF.

This clonotype appeared a few times. This chain uses TRBV30 with TRBJ1-2, with D hard to call. Germline CDR1 and CDR2: GTSNPN and SVGIG (reference sequence). Trimming stripped 2 bases from V and 8 bases from J, with 18 bases between. The CDR3 length is 14 residues. CDR3 sequence (DNA): TGTGCCTGGAGTTGGCTTGCTGGAAGATCGGGCTACACCTTC. Its translation: CAWSWLAGRSGYTF.

The sample holds a few counts of this clonotype. J is TRBJ1-5 and V is TRBV7-8; D ambiguous. V was shortened by 4 bases and J by 8 bases, with 12 bases between the two germline ends. The CDR3 has 13 residues. CDR1 is SGHVS, CDR2 FQNEAQ, per germline. CDR3 loop: CASSSSALEPQHF. The CDR3 DNA is TGTGCCAGCAGCTCTAGTGCCCTCGAGCCCCAGCATTTT.

This clonotype has a handful of counts. V usage is TRBV5-1 and J usage is TRBJ2-7; D remains ambiguous. In germline, CDR1 is SGHRS, CDR2 YFSETQ. Trimming left V 7 bases short and J 2 bases short, with 16 bases between. The CDR3 contains 14 residues. DNA of the CDR3: TGCGCCAGCCTTAATTTAGCCTTCCCCTACGAGCAGTACTTC. This encodes CASLNLAFPYEQYF.